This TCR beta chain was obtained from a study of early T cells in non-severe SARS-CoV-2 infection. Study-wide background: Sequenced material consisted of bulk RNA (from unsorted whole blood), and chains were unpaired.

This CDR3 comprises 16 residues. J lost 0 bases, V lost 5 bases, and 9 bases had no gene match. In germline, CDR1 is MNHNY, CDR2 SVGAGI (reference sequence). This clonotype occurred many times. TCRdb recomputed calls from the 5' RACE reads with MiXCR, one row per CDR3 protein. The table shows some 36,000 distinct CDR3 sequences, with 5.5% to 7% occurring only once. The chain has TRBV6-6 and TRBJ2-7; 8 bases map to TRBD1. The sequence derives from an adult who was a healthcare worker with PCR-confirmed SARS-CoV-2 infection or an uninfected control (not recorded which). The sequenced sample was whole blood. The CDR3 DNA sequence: TGTGCCAGCAGTGCCCCCGGGACAGGCCTCTCCTACGAGCAGTACTTC. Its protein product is CASSAPGTGLSYEQYF.